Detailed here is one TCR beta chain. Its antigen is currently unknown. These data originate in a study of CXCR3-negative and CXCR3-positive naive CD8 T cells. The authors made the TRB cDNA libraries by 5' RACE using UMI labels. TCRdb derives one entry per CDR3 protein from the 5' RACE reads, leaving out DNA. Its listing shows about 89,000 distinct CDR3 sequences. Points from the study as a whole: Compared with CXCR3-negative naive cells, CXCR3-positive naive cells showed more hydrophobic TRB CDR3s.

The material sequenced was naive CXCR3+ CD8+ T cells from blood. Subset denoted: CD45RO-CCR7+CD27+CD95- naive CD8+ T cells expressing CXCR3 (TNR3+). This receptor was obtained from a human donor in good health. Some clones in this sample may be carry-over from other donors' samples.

The CDR3 protein is CSPAEPGSGGSNEQFF. V usage is TRBV20-1 and J usage is TRBJ2-1; TCRdb selects TRBD2, and the lack of DNA leaves this call unchecked. The length of the CDR3 is 16 residues. Looked up from germline, CDR1 is DFQATT and CDR2 is SNEGSKA (reference sequence).